The text below deals with one T cell receptor beta chain. The sample is drawn from a study of Graves' ophthalmopathy and Graves' hyperthyroidism. CDR1 is GTSNPN and CDR2 is SVGIG in the germline V gene (reference sequence). Trimming removed 2 bases from V and 3 bases from J, with 14 bases in between. This CDR3 has 14 residues. RNA transcripts were the template, and TCR beta CDR3 regions were amplified from them. The workflow started with a first-round RT-PCR run with HTBI primers and then moved on to a second-round multiplex PCR. In TCRdb, the multiplex PCR reads were re-called with MiXCR into one record per CDR3 protein. The sample lists around 50,000 distinct CDR3 sequences; roughly 52% were seen once.

Sequencing was done on a sample of peripheral blood. The sequence came from an adult man with Graves' ophthalmopathy. This chain uses TRBV30 with TRBJ2-7; a possible D gene is TRBD2 (6 bases). CDR3 bases: TGTGCCTGGAGTCAGGGACTGAATAACTACGAGCAGTACTTC. Amino acid sequence: CAWSQGLNNYEQYF.